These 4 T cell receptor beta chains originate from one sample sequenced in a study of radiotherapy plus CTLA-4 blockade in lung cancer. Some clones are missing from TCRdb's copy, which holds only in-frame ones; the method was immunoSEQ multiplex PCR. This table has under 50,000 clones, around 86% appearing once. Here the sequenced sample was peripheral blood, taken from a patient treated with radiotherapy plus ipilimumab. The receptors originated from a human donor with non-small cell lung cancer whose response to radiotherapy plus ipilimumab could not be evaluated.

This CDR3 reads CASSLVAGADSPLHF. The DNA of the CDR3 is TGTGCCAGCAGCTTGGTGGCAGGGGCGGATTCACCCCTCCACTTT. This chain joins TRBV5-6 and TRBJ1-6; a weak D match, TRBD1 (6 bases). The CDR3 loop spans 15 amino acids. Trimming removed 0 bases at V and 8 bases at J, with 12 bases between. The germline V gene encodes CDR1 SGHDT and CDR2 YYEEEE. Drawing the rest from reference TRBV5-6 and TRBJ1-6, the complete variable domain is DAGVTQSPTHLIKTRGQQVTLRCSPKSGHDTVSWYQQALGQGPQFIFQYYEEEERQRGNFPDRFSGHQFPNYSSELNVNALLLGDSALYLCASSLVAGADSPLHFGNGTRLTVT.

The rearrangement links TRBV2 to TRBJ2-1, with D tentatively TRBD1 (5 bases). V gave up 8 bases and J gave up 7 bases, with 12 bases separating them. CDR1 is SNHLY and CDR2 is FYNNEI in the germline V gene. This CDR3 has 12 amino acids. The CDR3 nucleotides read TGTGCCAGCGGGTTACAGGTAAATGAGCAGTTCTTC. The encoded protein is CASGLQVNEQFF.

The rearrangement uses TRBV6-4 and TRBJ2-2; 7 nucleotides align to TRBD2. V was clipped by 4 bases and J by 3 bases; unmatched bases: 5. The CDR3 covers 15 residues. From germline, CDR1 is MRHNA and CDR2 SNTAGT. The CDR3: CASSVGGTYTGELFF. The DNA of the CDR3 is TGTGCCAGCAGTGTGGGAGGGACTTACACCGGGGAGCTGTTTTTT.

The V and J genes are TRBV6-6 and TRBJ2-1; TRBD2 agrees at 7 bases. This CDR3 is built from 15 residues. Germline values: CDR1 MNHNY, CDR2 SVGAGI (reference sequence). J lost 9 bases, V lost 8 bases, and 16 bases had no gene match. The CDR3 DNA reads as TGTGCCAGCGAGGCAGGACTAGTCCCTTTTGGTGAGCAGTTCTTC. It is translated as CASEAGLVPFGEQFF.